Sequencing of this T cell receptor beta chain was carried out in a study of OX40 agonist ivuxolimab in advanced cancers. Study-wide context: Three patients showed partial responses: one hepatocellular carcinoma and two cutaneous melanoma cases.

This table comes from immunoSEQ multiplex PCR, and its TCRdb copy is limited to in-frame clones, with some not included. The sample lists about 60,000 clones, around 90% seen once, with under 20% in the top ten. There are 14 residues in the CDR3. Trimming removed 5 bases from V and 7 bases from J; junction bases left unmatched: 10. Germline-derived CDR1 and CDR2 are SGHTS and YDEGEE. The genes are TRBV5-8 and TRBJ1-1, with 8 bases that match TRBD1. The sequencing here drew on CD4+ or CD8+ T cells sorted from blood, taken in a trial of the OX40 agonist ivuxolimab. The source of this sequence is an adult with an advanced solid tumor such as melanoma, head and neck, liver or kidney cancer. The CDR3 DNA follows: TGTGCCAGCAGATACAGGGGGATATCGGGTGAAGCTTTCTTT. Translated: CASRYRGISGEAFF.